This paragraph reports one T cell receptor beta chain. The source of the sample is a study of metastatic and nonmetastatic thyroid tumors. Through MiXCR, TCRdb re-clonotyped the PCR reads. Of around 50,000 clones in the sample, 25% to 30% were seen once. Treatment of any kind had been given to no patient before thyroid surgery. CDR1 and CDR2 from the germline V gene are MNHNS and SASEGT. Trimming cost V 3 bases and J 5 bases; bases outside gene matches: 6. The CDR3 length is 15 residues. The chain carries TRBV6-1 and TRBJ1-5, with 8 bases matching TRBD1. The sequence was collected from a female donor with papillary thyroid cancer or a benign thyroid nodule (not recorded which). Some clones in this sample may be carry-over from other donors' samples. What was sequenced was blood. CDR3: CASSDGTGGDQPQHF. CDR3 DNA sequence: TGTGCCAGCAGTGACGGGACAGGAGGGGATCAGCCCCAGCATTTT.